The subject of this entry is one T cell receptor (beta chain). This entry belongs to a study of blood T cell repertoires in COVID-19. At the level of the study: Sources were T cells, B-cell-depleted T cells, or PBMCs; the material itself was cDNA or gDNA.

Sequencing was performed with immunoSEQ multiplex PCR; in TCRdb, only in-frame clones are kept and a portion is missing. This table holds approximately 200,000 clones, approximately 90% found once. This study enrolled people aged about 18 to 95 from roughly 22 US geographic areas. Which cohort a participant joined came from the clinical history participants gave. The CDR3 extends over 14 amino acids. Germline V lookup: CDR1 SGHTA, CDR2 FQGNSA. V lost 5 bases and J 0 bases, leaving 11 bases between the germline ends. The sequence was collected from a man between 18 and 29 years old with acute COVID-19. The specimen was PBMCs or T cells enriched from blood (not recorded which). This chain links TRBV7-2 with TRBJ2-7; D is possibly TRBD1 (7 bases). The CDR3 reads CASSRRDSSYEQYF. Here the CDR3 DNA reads TGTGCCAGCAGCCGGCGGGACAGCTCCTACGAGCAGTACTTC.